The 9 T cell receptor beta chains listed next were all sequenced from one sample in a study of blood T cell repertoires in COVID-19. The assay was immunoSEQ multiplex PCR, and TCRdb's table has in-frame clones only and misses some. This table holds 45,000 to 55,000 clones, roughly four fifths found once. Sequencing was done on a sample of peripheral blood. These receptors were obtained from a man in his 60s with active COVID-19.

J is TRBJ2-1 and V is TRBV9, with no clear D. Germline loops: CDR1 SGDLS, CDR2 YYNGEE. This CDR3 region has 15 residues. Trimming removed 0 bases from V and 0 bases from J, with 7 bases in between. The CDR3 loop is CASSVGGNSYNEQFF. CDR3 nucleotides: TGTGCCAGCAGCGTAGGAGGTAACTCCTACAATGAGCAGTTCTTC.

The chain employs TRBV21-1 and TRBJ1-2; TRBD1 is the table's D call, not checked against the DNA. TRBV21-1 counts as a pseudogene. The CDR3 covers 16 residues. The CDR3, as DNA: TGTGCCAGCAGCAAAACAATGGACAGGAGGGACTATGGCTACACCTTC. Translation gives CASSKTMDRRDYGYTF.

The chain uses TRBV28 and TRBJ1-5; maybe TRBD1 (5 bases). The CDR3 runs to 15 residues. Deletions cut 5 bases from V and 5 bases from J, with 16 bases between. CDR1 MDHEN and CDR2 SYDVKM come from the germline V gene. The CDR3 region is CASSLPQVRDQPQHF. The CDR3 DNA sequence: TGTGCCAGCAGTCTTCCCCAGGTCAGGGATCAGCCCCAGCATTTT. Full variable domain (outside the CDR3, taken from reference TRBV28 and TRBJ1-5): DVKVTQSSRYLVKRTGEKVFLECVQDMDHENMFWYRQDPGLGLRLIYFSYDVKMKEKGDIPEGYSVSREKKERFSLILESASTNQTSMYLCASSLPQVRDQPQHFGDGTRLSIL.

This chain links TRBV2 with TRBJ2-3; 9 positions match TRBD2. V lost 6 bases and J lost 2; bases outside the gene matches: 9. CDR3 length equals 16 residues. Germline CDR1 and CDR2: SNHLY and FYNNEI. The CDR3 DNA is TGTGCCAGCAGCCCAGCGGGGGGCCTACCCACAGATACGCAGTATTTT. Translated: CASSPAGGLPTDTQYF.

CDR3 sequence reads: CSVEGISDRDEQFF. The CDR3 DNA reads as TGCAGCGTTGAAGGGATTAGTGACCGGGATGAGCAGTTCTTC. The J gene is TRBJ2-1, the V gene TRBV29-1, with unresolved D. This CDR3 region has 14 residues. Germline loops: CDR1 SQVTM, CDR2 ANQGSEA. V was pared by 1 base and J by 8 bases, with 15 bases between.

V is TRBV27 and J is TRBJ2-7; D remains ambiguous. This CDR3 has 14 residues. V was pared by 6 bases and J by 5 bases, with 17 bases between. Germline V gives CDR1 MNHEY, CDR2 SMNVEV (reference sequence). The CDR3 is CASSPSMAVNEQYF. The CDR3 DNA reads as TGTGCCAGCAGCCCCTCCATGGCAGTCAACGAGCAGTACTTC.

This clone was detected only once. The chain recombines TRBV5-4 with TRBJ1-1, with D uncertain. CDR3 length: 14 amino acids. CDR1 is SGHNT and CDR2 is YYREEE in the germline V gene (reference sequence). V dropped 5 bases and J dropped 4 bases, with 15 bases sitting between them. The chain's CDR3 is CASSLVSRPTEAFF. CDR3 sequence (DNA): TGTGCCAGCAGTCTTGTCTCTAGGCCCACTGAAGCTTTCTTT.

The chain links TRBV14 to TRBJ1-2; TRBD1 matches at 8 bases. The length of the CDR3 is 15 residues. Germline assignment: CDR1 SGHDN and CDR2 FVKESK. With 0 bases clipped from V and 2 bases from J, the junction kept 2 bases outside the gene matches. CDR3 DNA: TGTGCCAGCAGCCAAGACGCAGGGGGCAACTATGGCTACACCTTC. It is translated as CASSQDAGGNYGYTF.

The chain couples TRBV7-2 to TRBJ2-3, with 9 bases aligning to TRBD2. The CDR3 consists of 15 residues. Per the germline V gene, CDR1 is SGHTA and CDR2 is FQGNSA. Trimming at V came to 0 bases and at J to 6 bases, leaving 4 bases not matched to a gene. In DNA, the CDR3 is TGTGCCAGCAGCTTAGCGGCGGGGGGGACCGATACGCAGTATTTT. Protein: CASSLAAGGTDTQYF. The full variable domain, completed using reference TRBV7-2 and TRBJ2-3, is GAGVSQSPSNKVTEKGKDVELRCDPISGHTALYWYRQSLGQGLEFLIYFQGNSAPDKSGLPSDRFSAERTGGSVSTLTIQRTQQEDSAVYLCASSLAAGGTDTQYFGPGTRLTVL.